The rows below give T cell receptor beta chains drawn from one sample of a study of metastatic and nonmetastatic thyroid tumors. TCRdb re-clonotyped the PCR reads via MiXCR. Seen here are over 5,500 clones, about 35% observed once, and the top ten hold 35% to 40%. Sequencing was done on a sample of adjacent normal tissue. These receptors came from a female donor with papillary thyroid cancer or a benign thyroid nodule (not recorded which). Some clones in this sample may be carry-over from other donors' samples. Both conserved end residues are part of each CDR3. D genes are given only for firm matches. Size is omitted from some rows. Given values are once, few, many or a class for expanded clones.

V	J	D	size	DNA	CDR3
TRBV30	TRBJ2-7	TRBD2	NA	TGTGCCTGGAGCGACACCCCGGGACTAGCGGGAGGACGGTACGAGCAGTACTTC	CAWSDTPGLAGGRYEQYF
TRBV18	TRBJ2-7	TRBD1	medium-sized	TGTGCCAGCAGGGACAGCTACGAGCAGTACTTC	CASRDSYEQYF
TRBV30	TRBJ1-2	NA	NA	TGTGCCTGGAGGGCGGTGGGCTACACCTTC	CAWRAVGYTF
TRBV7-6	TRBJ2-5	TRBD2	few	TGTGCCAGCACCCGGACTAGCGTCTTAGGGAGGGATACCCAGTACTTC	CASTRTSVLGRDTQYF
TRBV6-1	TRBJ1-1	NA	once	TGTGCCAGCCGTGAAGCAAAATTAGGGAGGGAGACAGCTTTATTT	CASREAKLGRETALF
TRBV12-3/TRBV12-4	TRBJ1-2	TRBD1	few	TGTGCCAGCAGCGGGACAGGGGGCGGGAACTATGGCTACACCTTC	CASSGTGGGNYGYTF
TRBV9	TRBJ1-1	NA	medium-sized	TGTGCCAGCAGCGTAGCTGTCAACGCTGAAGCTTTCTTT	CASSVAVNAEAFF
TRBV28	TRBJ2-5	TRBD2	few	TGCGCCAGCAGCCCACCCCTTAGCGGGGGTAGTGGGGAGACCCAGTACTTC	CASSPPLSGGSGETQYF
TRBV7-3	TRBJ2-3	TRBD2	NA	TGTGCCAGCAGCTTAACGGGACTAGCGGGAGATACGCAGTATTTT	CASSLTGLAGDTQYF
TRBV5-1	TRBJ2-7	TRBD2	NA	TGCGCCAGCAGCCCCGGACTAGCGGGAGGCCTCTCCTACGAGCAGTACTTC	CASSPGLAGGLSYEQYF
TRBV2	TRBJ2-1	NA	NA	TGTGCCAGCAAGGGGGAGGCCTACAATGAGCAGTTCTTC	CASKGEAYNEQFF
TRBV20-1	TRBJ2-2	NA	NA	TGCAGTGCTAGAGGCCCGGAGGCGAACACCGGGGAGCTGTTTTTT	CSARGPEANTGELFF
TRBV7-6	TRBJ1-6	NA	few	TGTGCCAGCAGCCTTAACCCTAATTCACCCCTCCACTTT	CASSLNPNSPLHF
TRBV6-6	TRBJ2-7	TRBD2	NA	TGTGCCAGCAGTTACATCAGACTAGCGGGTGGAACCTACGAGCAGTACTTC	CASSYIRLAGGTYEQYF
TRBV4-2	TRBJ2-4	TRBD2	NA	TGTGCCAGCAGCCAAGATCGTCAGGGAGGGAACATTCAGTACTTC	CASSQDRQGGNIQYF
TRBV6-5	TRBJ2-7	NA	many	TGTGCCAGCAGTTACTCGATGCAGGAGACCTACGAGCAGTACTTC	CASSYSMQETYEQYF
TRBV24-1	TRBJ2-3	NA	few	TGTGCCACCAGTGACCACAGGGTCACAGATACGCAGTATTTT	CATSDHRVTDTQYF
TRBV28	TRBJ1-1	NA	NA	TGTGCCAGCAGTTCGACAGTTGAAGCTTTCTTT	CASSSTVEAFF
TRBV11-1	TRBJ2-1	NA	NA	TGTGCCAGCAGCCCTCTGAGGCTAGTGTGGGGGAGGAATGAGCAGTTCTTC	CASSPLRLVWGRNEQFF
TRBV20-1	TRBJ2-7	NA	NA	TGCAGTGCTAGGGCAGACTACGAGCAGTACTTC	CSARADYEQYF
TRBV5-1	TRBJ2-3	NA	NA	TGCGCCAGCAGCTTGCTCAGGGTGGAAGTCGCAGATACGCAGTATTTT	CASSLLRVEVADTQYF
TRBV7-2	TRBJ1-5	NA	medium-sized	TGTGCCAGCAGCCCCACCCGGGTTACCAATCAGCCCCAGCATTTT	CASSPTRVTNQPQHF
TRBV30	TRBJ2-7	TRBD1	NA	TGTGCCTGGAGTGTAAGGGGACAGACCTACGAGCAGTACTTC	CAWSVRGQTYEQYF
TRBV20-1	TRBJ2-3	NA	NA	TGCAGTGCTAGAGGCAGGGTATTTGGCACAGATACGCAGTATTTT	CSARGRVFGTDTQYF
TRBV2	TRBJ2-7	NA	NA	TGTGCCAGCAGTATGGGCGCCTCCTACGAGCAGTACTTC	CASSMGASYEQYF
TRBV5-5	TRBJ2-5	TRBD1	NA	TGTGCCCGCAGCTTAGGGGGCGGATGGCTAGAGACCCAGTACTTC	CARSLGGGWLETQYF
TRBV6-1	TRBJ2-7	NA	NA	TGTGCCAGCATTTGGGACACCGACCCATACGAGCAGTACTTC	CASIWDTDPYEQYF
TRBV5-1	TRBJ1-6	NA	NA	TGCGCCAGCAGCTTGGCCGGTGACCCGGATAATTCACCCCTCCACTTT	CASSLAGDPDNSPLHF
TRBV11-2	TRBJ1-4	NA	NA	TGTGCCAGCAGCAACCAGGGGTTAAGTAATGAAAAACTGTTTTTT	CASSNQGLSNEKLFF
TRBV12-3/TRBV12-4	TRBJ1-3	NA	NA	TGTGCCAGCAGTTTTGGGACACCCTCTGGAAACACCATATATTTT	CASSFGTPSGNTIYF
TRBV25-1	TRBJ2-5	NA	NA	TGTGCCAGCGGTCCCGGGGGTACGGAAGAGACCCAGTACTTC	CASGPGGTEETQYF
TRBV7-6	TRBJ2-7	TRBD1	once	TGTGCCAGCAGCTCTGGACAGGGAACCTACGAGCAGTACTTC	CASSSGQGTYEQYF
TRBV5-1	TRBJ2-3	NA	NA	TGCGCCAGCAGCTTGGCCGGTGGTTCTGGGCCACCCATCACAGATACGCAGTATTTT	CASSLAGGSGPPITDTQYF
TRBV6-1	TRBJ2-2	NA	NA	TGTGCCAGCAAGAGGGACGACAGCACGAACACCGGGGAGCTGTTTTTT	CASKRDDSTNTGELFF
TRBV3-1	TRBJ1-1	TRBD1	many	TGTGCCAGCAGACAGGGGACCCTTTTATTGACTGAAGCTTTCTTT	CASRQGTLLLTEAFF